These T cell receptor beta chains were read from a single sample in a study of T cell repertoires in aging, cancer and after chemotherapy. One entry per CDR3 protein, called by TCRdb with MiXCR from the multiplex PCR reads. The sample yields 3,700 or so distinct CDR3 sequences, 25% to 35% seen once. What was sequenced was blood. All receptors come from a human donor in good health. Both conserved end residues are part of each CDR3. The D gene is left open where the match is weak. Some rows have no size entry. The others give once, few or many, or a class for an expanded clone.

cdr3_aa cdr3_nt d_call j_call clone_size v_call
CSARKGEGYGYTF TGCAGTGCTCGGAAGGGAGAAGGCTATGGCTACACCTTC . TRBJ1-2 . TRBV20-1
CASQSGRGGMSNTQYF TGTGCCAGCCAAAGCGGGCGGGGGGGAATGTCAAATACGCAGTATTTT TRBD2 TRBJ2-3 medium-sized TRBV19
CASSSTGRSTEAFF TGTGCCAGCAGTTCGACAGGGCGGAGCACTGAAGCTTTCTTT TRBD1 TRBJ1-1 . TRBV6-5
CASKDRGNEKLFF TGTGCCAGTAAAGACCGGGGTAATGAAAAACTGTTTTTT . TRBJ1-4 . TRBV19
CSASRMEINQPQHF TGCAGTGCTAGCCGTATGGAAATCAATCAGCCCCAGCATTTT . TRBJ1-5 . TRBV20-1
CSVAPGNTGELFF TGCAGCGTTGCGCCGGGAAACACCGGGGAGCTGTTTTTT . TRBJ2-2 large TRBV29-1
CAWSVPTGGTGYTF TGTGCCTGGAGTGTCCCCACAGGAGGCACTGGCTACACCTTC . TRBJ1-2 few TRBV30
CARGTGGTGELFF TGTGCCAGAGGGACAGGGGGCACCGGGGAGCTGTTTTTT TRBD1 TRBJ2-2 . TRBV2
CASSISGVDGRNTEAFF TGTGCCAGTAGTATATCTGGGGTCGACGGGAGGAACACTGAAGCTTTCTTT . TRBJ1-1 . TRBV19
CSVEGGGGTLSRYEQYF TGCAGCGTTGAAGGGGGTGGGGGTACCCTTTCACGGTACGAGCAGTACTTC . TRBJ2-7 medium-sized TRBV29-1
CASKEGGGEQFF TGTGCCAGCAAAGAGGGGGGCGGTGAGCAGTTCTTC . TRBJ2-1 few TRBV27
CASSPTTSGGATGELFF TGTGCCAGCAGCCCGACGACTAGCGGGGGGGCAACCGGGGAGCTGTTTTTT TRBD2 TRBJ2-2 medium-sized TRBV5-6
CASSIAVTNEKLFF TGTGCCAGTAGTATAGCAGTTACTAATGAAAAACTGTTTTTT . TRBJ1-4 . TRBV19
CASSRGPGEKLFF TGTGCCAGTAGTAGAGGGCCAGGAGAAAAACTGTTTTTT . TRBJ1-4 . TRBV19
CASSQDRYEQYF TGTGCCAGCAGCCAAGACAGATACGAGCAGTACTTC . TRBJ2-7 . TRBV7-6
CASSPGTGVRETQYF TGTGCCAGCAGCCCCGGGACAGGGGTTCGCGAGACCCAGTACTTC TRBD1 TRBJ2-5 medium-sized TRBV6-5
CASSLVGQGVGEQYF TGCGCCAGCAGCTTGGTGGGACAGGGGGTTGGCGAGCAGTACTTC TRBD1 TRBJ2-7 . TRBV5-6
CASSSSGHSGNTIYF TGTGCCAGTAGTTCGTCAGGGCATTCTGGAAACACCATATATTTT . TRBJ1-3 few TRBV19
CASSMGRREPPLHF TGTGCCAGTAGTATGGGCAGGCGGGAGCCACCCCTCCACTTT . TRBJ1-6 medium-sized TRBV19
CASSPVPRLSGGELFF TGTGCCAGCAGTCCCGTTCCTAGGCTGAGTGGCGGGGAGCTGTTTTTT . TRBJ2-2 few TRBV12-3/TRBV12-4
CATSPGGLAGGETQYF TGTGCCACCAGTCCGGGGGGGTTAGCGGGCGGAGAGACCCAGTACTTC TRBD2 TRBJ2-5 . TRBV24-1
CASSLRDRDLNRNQPQHF TGTGCCAGCAGTTTACGGGACAGGGACCTCAATCGCAATCAGCCCCAGCATTTT TRBD1 TRBJ1-5 few TRBV27
CASSFDSAGNTIYF TGTGCCAGCAGCTTTGACAGCGCTGGAAACACCATATATTTT . TRBJ1-3 few TRBV5-4
CASRPVGTTYEQYF TGTGCCAGCAGACCGGTGGGGACTACCTACGAGCAGTACTTC TRBD2 TRBJ2-7 few TRBV12-3/TRBV12-4
CAWKGQGYSGNTIYF TGTGCCTGGAAGGGACAGGGCTACTCTGGAAACACCATATATTTT TRBD1 TRBJ1-3 . TRBV30
CSVDSDTDTQYF TGCAGCGTCGACAGTGACACAGATACGCAGTATTTT . TRBJ2-3 large TRBV29-1
CASSPRTGSGNSPLHF TGTGCCAGCAGCCCCCGGACAGGGAGTGGGAATTCACCCCTCCACTTT TRBD1 TRBJ1-6 medium-sized TRBV6-5
CASSYDAGQGELRYF TGTGCCAGCAGTTACGACGCTGGACAGGGAGAATTGCGGTACTTC TRBD1 TRBJ2-5 few TRBV6-6
CASSLAGTSGGRVIQYF TGTGCCAGCAGTTTAGCGGGGACTAGCGGGGGGCGGGTGATCCAGTACTTC TRBD2 TRBJ2-5 . TRBV12-3/TRBV12-4
CASSRNRFGSQKTDTQYF TGTGCCAGTAGTAGAAACCGGTTTGGCAGTCAAAAGACAGATACGCAGTATTTT . TRBJ2-3 few TRBV19
CASSLGQETQYF TGCGCCAGCAGCTTGGGACAAGAGACCCAGTACTTC . TRBJ2-5 . TRBV5-1
CAATGPAAEKLFF TGTGCCGCCACCGGACCGGCGGCTGAAAAACTGTTTTTT . TRBJ1-4 medium-sized TRBV19
CAWIRDRGQDGYTF TGTGCCTGGATCCGGGACAGGGGGCAGGATGGCTACACCTTC TRBD1 TRBJ1-2 few TRBV30
CAWRVRQSSYNSPLHF TGTGCCTGGAGAGTCAGGCAATCCTCCTATAATTCACCCCTCCACTTT . TRBJ1-6 medium-sized TRBV30
CSVHVGDSSYEQYF TGCAGCGTACACGTAGGTGATAGCTCCTACGAGCAGTACTTC . TRBJ2-7 large TRBV29-1
CSAWDGANTGELFF TGCAGTGCTTGGGACGGCGCGAACACCGGGGAGCTGTTTTTT . TRBJ2-2 few TRBV20-1
CASSFTGASYEQYF TGTGCCAGTAGTTTCACAGGGGCCTCCTACGAGCAGTACTTC TRBD1 TRBJ2-7 . TRBV19
CASRRLAGGQETQYF TGTGCCAGCAGGAGACTAGCGGGGGGACAAGAGACCCAGTACTTC TRBD2 TRBJ2-5 few TRBV6-5
CASSRVLAGQGETQYF TGTGCCAGCAGTCGGGTTCTAGCGGGGCAGGGAGAGACCCAGTACTTC TRBD2 TRBJ2-5 few TRBV6-1
CASSPSHQGFVTQYF TGTGCCAGCAGCCCCTCTCATCAGGGGTTCGTGACCCAGTACTTC . TRBJ2-5 . TRBV14